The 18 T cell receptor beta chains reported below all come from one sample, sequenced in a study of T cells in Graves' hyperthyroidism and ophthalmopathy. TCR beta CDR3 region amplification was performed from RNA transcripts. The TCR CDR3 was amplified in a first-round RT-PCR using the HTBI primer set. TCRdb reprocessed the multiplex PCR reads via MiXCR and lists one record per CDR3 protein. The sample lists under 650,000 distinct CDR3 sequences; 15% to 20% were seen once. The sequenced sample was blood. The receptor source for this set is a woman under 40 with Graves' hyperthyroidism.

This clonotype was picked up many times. CDR3 bases: TGTGCCAGCATCTCCCGGAGACCCCACGGCCCCTTTAAAGGGTATGAGCAGTTCTTC. It yields the protein CASISRRPHGPFKGYEQFF. This chain links TRBV11-2 with TRBJ2-1; no definite D call. The V end was cut by 7 bases, the J end by 8 bases, with 33 bases between. The germline V gene encodes CDR1 SGHAT and CDR2 FQNNGV. CDR3 length: 19 residues.

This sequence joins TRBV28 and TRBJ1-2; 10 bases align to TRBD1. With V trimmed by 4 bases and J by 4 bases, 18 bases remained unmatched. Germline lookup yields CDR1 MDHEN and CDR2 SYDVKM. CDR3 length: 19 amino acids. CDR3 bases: TGTGCCAGCAGTTCCCCGACAACCGGGACAGGGGCCACCCCCTATGGCTACACCTTC. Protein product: CASSSPTTGTGATPYGYTF.

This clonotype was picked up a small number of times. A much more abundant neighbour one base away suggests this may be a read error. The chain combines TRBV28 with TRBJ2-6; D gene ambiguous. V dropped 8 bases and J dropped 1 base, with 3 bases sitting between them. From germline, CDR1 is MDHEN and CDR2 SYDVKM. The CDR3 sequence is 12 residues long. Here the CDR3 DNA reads TGTGCCAGCGGTTCTGGGGCCAACGTCCTGACTTTC. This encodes CASGSGANVLTF.

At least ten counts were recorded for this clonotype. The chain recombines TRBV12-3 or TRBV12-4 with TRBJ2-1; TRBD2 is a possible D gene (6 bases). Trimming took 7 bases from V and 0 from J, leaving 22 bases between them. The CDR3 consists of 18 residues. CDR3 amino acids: CASTVVGRDLSSYNEQFF. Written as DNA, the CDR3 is TGTGCCAGCACCGTCGTGGGGCGGGACCTGAGCTCCTACAATGAGCAGTTCTTC.

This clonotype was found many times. The CDR3 is CASSTRTEAFF. The CDR3 coding sequence is TGTGCCAGCAGTACCCGGACTGAAGCTTTCTTT. This sequence joins TRBV27 and TRBJ1-1; no firm D call. The germline V gene has CDR1 MNHEY and CDR2 SMNVEV (reference sequence). The CDR3 loop spans 11 amino acids. Between the trimmed V and J ends, which lost 5 bases and 5 bases, there was a span of 6 bases.

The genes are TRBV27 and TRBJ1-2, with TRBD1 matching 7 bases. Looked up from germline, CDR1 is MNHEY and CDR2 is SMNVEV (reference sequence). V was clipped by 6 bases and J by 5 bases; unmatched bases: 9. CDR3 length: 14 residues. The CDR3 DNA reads TGTGCCAGCAGATTGACAGGGAATCGGTATGGCTACACCTTC. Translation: CASRLTGNRYGYTF.

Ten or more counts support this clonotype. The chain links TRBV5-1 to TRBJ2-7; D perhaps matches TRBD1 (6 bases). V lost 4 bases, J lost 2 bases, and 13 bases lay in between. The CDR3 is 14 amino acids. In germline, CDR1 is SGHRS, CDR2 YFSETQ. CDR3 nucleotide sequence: TGCGCCAGCAGCGTTCTACAGGGACCCTACGAGCAGTACTTC. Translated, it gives CASSVLQGPYEQYF.

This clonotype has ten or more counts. CDR3 bases: TGCGCCAGCCGCAAGGTCTCGGCAGGGAGGGCAGATACGCAGTATTTT. Protein sequence: CASRKVSAGRADTQYF. The chain is built from TRBV5-1 and TRBJ2-3, with 7 bases identical to TRBD2. The CDR3 has 16 amino acids. Trimming took 7 bases from V and 4 from J; bases not matched to a gene: 15. CDR1 SGHRS and CDR2 YFSETQ come from the germline V gene. Using reference TRBV5-1 and TRBJ2-3 for the parts outside the CDR3, the full variable domain is KAGVTQTPRYLIKTRGQQVTLSCSPISGHRSVSWYQQTPGQGLQFLFEYFSETQRNKGNFPGRFSGRQFSNSRSEMNVSTLELGDSALYLCASRKVSAGRADTQYFGPGTRLTVL.

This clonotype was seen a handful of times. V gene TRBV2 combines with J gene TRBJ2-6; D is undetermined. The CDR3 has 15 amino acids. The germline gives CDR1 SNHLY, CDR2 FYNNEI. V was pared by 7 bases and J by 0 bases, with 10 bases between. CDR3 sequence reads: CASIGGPSGANVLTF. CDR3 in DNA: TGTGCCAGCATAGGCGGCCCCTCTGGGGCCAACGTCCTGACTTTC. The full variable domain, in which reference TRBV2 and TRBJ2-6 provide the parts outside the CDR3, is EPEVTQTPSHQVTQMGQEVILRCVPISNHLYFYWYRQILGQKVEFLVSFYNNEISEKSEIFDDQFSVERPDGSNFTLKIRSTKLEDSAMYFCASIGGPSGANVLTFGAGSRLTVL.

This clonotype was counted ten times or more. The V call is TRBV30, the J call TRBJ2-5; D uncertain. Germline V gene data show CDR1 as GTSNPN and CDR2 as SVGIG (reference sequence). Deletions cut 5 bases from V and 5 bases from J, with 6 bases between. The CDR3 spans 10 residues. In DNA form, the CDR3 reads TGTGCCTGGGAAGGGGAGACCCAGTACTTC. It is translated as CAWEGETQYF. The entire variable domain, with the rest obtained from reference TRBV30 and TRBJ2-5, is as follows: SQTIHQWPATLVQPVGSPLSLECTVEGTSNPNLYWYRQAAGRGLQLLFYSVGIGQISSEVPQNLSASRPQDRQFILSSKKLLLSDSGFYLCAWEGETQYFGPGTRLLVL.

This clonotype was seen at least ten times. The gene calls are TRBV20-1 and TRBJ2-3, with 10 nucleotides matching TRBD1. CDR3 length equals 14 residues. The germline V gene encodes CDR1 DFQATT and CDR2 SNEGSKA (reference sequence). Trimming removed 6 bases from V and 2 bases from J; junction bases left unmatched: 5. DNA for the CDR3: TGCAGTGCAACCGGGACAGGGGTCACAGATACGCAGTATTTT. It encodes CSATGTGVTDTQYF.

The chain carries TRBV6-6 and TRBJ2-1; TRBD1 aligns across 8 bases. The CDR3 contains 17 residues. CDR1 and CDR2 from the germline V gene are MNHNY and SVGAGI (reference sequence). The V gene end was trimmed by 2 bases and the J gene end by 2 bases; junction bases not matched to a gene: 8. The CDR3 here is CASSYGRQGLAYNEQFF. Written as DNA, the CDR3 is TGTGCCAGCAGTTACGGACGACAGGGGTTGGCCTACAATGAGCAGTTCTTC.

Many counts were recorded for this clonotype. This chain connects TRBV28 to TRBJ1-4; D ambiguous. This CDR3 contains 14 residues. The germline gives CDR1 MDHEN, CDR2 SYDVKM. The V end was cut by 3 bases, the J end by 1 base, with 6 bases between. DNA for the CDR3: TGTGCCAGCAGTTTCGGGAGAACTAATGAAAAACTGTTTTTT. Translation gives CASSFGRTNEKLFF. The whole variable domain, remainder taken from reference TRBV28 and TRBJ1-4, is DVKVTQSSRYLVKRTGEKVFLECVQDMDHENMFWYRQDPGLGLRLIYFSYDVKMKEKGDIPEGYSVSREKKERFSLILESASTNQTSMYLCASSFGRTNEKLFFGSGTQLSVL.

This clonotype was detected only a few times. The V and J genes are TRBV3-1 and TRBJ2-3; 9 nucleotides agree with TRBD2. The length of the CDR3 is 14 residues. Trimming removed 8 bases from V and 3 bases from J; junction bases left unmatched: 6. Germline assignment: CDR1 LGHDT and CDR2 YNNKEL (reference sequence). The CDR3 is CASAQREVTDTQYF. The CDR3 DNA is TGTGCCAGCGCCCAGCGGGAGGTAACAGATACGCAGTATTTT.

CDR3 sequence reads: CASRPPGNSPLHF. The CDR3 bases are TGTGCCAGCCGACCCCCGGGTAATTCACCCCTCCACTTT. J is TRBJ1-6 and V is TRBV28, with D unresolved. The CDR3 is 13 amino acids. Trimming pared 8 bases from V and 6 bases from J, leaving 11 bases between. Germline assignment: CDR1 MDHEN and CDR2 SYDVKM. Filled out from reference TRBV28 and TRBJ1-6, the complete variable domain reads DVKVTQSSRYLVKRTGEKVFLECVQDMDHENMFWYRQDPGLGLRLIYFSYDVKMKEKGDIPEGYSVSREKKERFSLILESASTNQTSMYLCASRPPGNSPLHFGNGTRLTVT.

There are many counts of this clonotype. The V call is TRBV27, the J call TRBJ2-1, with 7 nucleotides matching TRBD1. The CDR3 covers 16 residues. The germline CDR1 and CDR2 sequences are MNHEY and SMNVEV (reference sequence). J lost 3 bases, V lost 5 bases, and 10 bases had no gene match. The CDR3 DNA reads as TGTGCCAGCAGTATAACAGGGGCGCAGGGCTACAATGAGCAGTTCTTC. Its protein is CASSITGAQGYNEQFF.

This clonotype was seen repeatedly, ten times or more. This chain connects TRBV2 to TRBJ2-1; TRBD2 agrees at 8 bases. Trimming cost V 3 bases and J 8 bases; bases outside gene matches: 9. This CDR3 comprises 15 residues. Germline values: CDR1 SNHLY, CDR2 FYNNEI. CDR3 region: CASSDRAGEGDEQFF. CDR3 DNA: TGTGCCAGCAGTGATCGAGCGGGAGAGGGAGATGAGCAGTTCTTC.

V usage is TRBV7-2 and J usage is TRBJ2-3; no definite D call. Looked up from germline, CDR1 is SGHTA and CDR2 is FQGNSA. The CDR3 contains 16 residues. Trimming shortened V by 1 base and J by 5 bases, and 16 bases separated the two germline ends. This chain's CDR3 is CASSLEGFGGGDTQYF. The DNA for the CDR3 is TGTGCCAGCAGCTTAGAAGGTTTTGGCGGCGGAGATACGCAGTATTTT.